This T cell receptor (beta chain) was identified during a study of Graves' ophthalmopathy and Graves' hyperthyroidism. Study in general: Investigators collected peripheral blood at initial diagnosis, before any treatment was given. Study-level results: Most thyroid clonotypes with frequency above 0.001 were detected in blood too. Separation of ophthalmopathy from stable hyperthyroidism was achieved by a 13-signature model, at roughly 90% sensitivity and 70% to 82% specificity.

V shed 6 bases and J shed 6 bases, with 9 bases lying between them. Germline V gives CDR1 DFQATT, CDR2 SNEGSKA (reference sequence). This CDR3 has 11 residues. Scientists amplified the TCR beta CDR3 regions from RNA transcripts. The library came from an HTBI-primed first-round RT-PCR and a second-round multiplex PCR. One entry per CDR3 protein results from TCRdb running MiXCR on the multiplex PCR reads. Among some 350,000 distinct CDR3 sequences listed, approximately 18% were seen once. In this sample, this clonotype turned up many times. What it recognizes is unknown. The V call is TRBV20-1, the J call TRBJ2-4; D may correspond to TRBD1 or TRBD2 (5 bases each). The origin of this receptor is an adult woman with stable Graves' hyperthyroidism. Input material: peripheral blood. The CDR3 reads CSAGRGNIQYF. In DNA, the CDR3 is TGCAGTGCGGGACGCGGAAACATTCAGTACTTC.